A selection of T cell receptor delta chains follows, all from one sample in a study of gamma-delta T cells after stem cell transplantation. TCRdb redid the clone calls on the RT-PCR reads with CATT. The sample lists about 6,500 delta-chain clones; around 25% were seen once. Sequencing was carried out using gamma-delta T cells. These receptors were obtained from a human donor. It is not recorded whose cells these are; they may come from a transplant donor. CDR3s include the opening cysteine and the closing phenylalanine or tryptophan. Each record gives: J gene, V gene, clone size, D gene, CDR3 protein, CDR3 DNA. The D gene is left open where the match is weak. The size entry is marked missing in some rows and otherwise reads once, few, many or a size class.

J gene: TRDJ1; V gene: TRAV29/DV5; clone size: few; D gene: TRDD3; CDR3 protein: CAASAGGYYTDKLIF; CDR3 DNA: TGTGCAGCAAGCGCTGGGGGATACTACACCGATAAACTCATCTTT
J gene: TRDJ1; V gene: TRDV2; clone size: large; D gene: TRDD3; CDR3 protein: CACVGLGDTRADKLIF; CDR3 DNA: TGTGCCTGTGTGGGACTGGGGGATACGCGTGCCGATAAACTCATCTTT
J gene: TRDJ1; V gene: TRDV2; clone size: .; D gene: TRDD3; CDR3 protein: CACDTVGGDTHPDTDKLIF; CDR3 DNA: TGTGCCTGTGACACCGTCGGGGGGGATACGCATCCCGACACCGATAAACTCATCTTT
J gene: TRDJ1; V gene: TRDV2; clone size: .; D gene: TRDD3; CDR3 protein: CACDTVVLGTDDKPIF; CDR3 DNA: TGTGCCTGTGACACTGTGGTACTGGGGACCGACGATAAACCCATCTTT
J gene: TRDJ1; V gene: TRDV2; clone size: .; D gene: TRDD3; CDR3 protein: CACDTVTGGPKYTDKLIF; CDR3 DNA: TGTGCCTGTGACACTGTCACTGGGGGCCCCAAGTACACCGATAAACTCATCTTT
J gene: TRDJ1; V gene: TRDV2; clone size: .; D gene: TRDD3; CDR3 protein: CACDGIRADKLIF; CDR3 DNA: TGCGCCTGTGACGGGATACGCGCCGATAAACTCATCTTT
J gene: TRDJ1; V gene: TRDV2; clone size: .; D gene: .; CDR3 protein: CACDTVEEWRGRTDKLIF; CDR3 DNA: TGTGCCTGTGACACGGTGGAGGAGTGGAGGGGGCGAACCGATAAACTCATCTTT
J gene: TRDJ1; V gene: TRDV2; clone size: .; D gene: TRDD3; CDR3 protein: CACVTLGGDSDKLIF; CDR3 DNA: TGTGCCTGTGTCACCCTCGGGGGGGATTCCGATAAACTCATCTTT
J gene: TRDJ3; V gene: TRDV2; clone size: .; D gene: TRDD3; CDR3 protein: CACDAIKTGGYPPHSWDTRQMFF; CDR3 DNA: TGTGCCTGTGACGCAATTAAAACTGGGGGATACCCCCCCCACTCCTGGGACACCCGACAGATGTTTTTC
J gene: TRDJ1; V gene: TRDV2; clone size: few; D gene: TRDD3; CDR3 protein: CACDLLGDGADKLIF; CDR3 DNA: TGTGCCTGTGACTTACTGGGGGACGGAGCCGATAAACTCATCTTT
J gene: TRDJ1; V gene: TRDV2; clone size: medium-sized; D gene: .; CDR3 protein: CACDTWGADKLIF; CDR3 DNA: TGTGCCTGTGACACCTGGGGGGCCGATAAACTCATCTTT
J gene: TRDJ1; V gene: TRDV1; clone size: .; D gene: TRDD3; CDR3 protein: CALGETFSAPYWGTYTDKLIF; CDR3 DNA: TGTGCTCTTGGGGAAACTTTTTCTGCTCCGTACTGGGGGACATACACCGATAAACTCATCTTT
J gene: TRDJ1; V gene: TRDV2; clone size: few; D gene: .; CDR3 protein: CACDPLGAPNHVPRGLLGADKLIF; CDR3 DNA: TGTGCCTGTGACCCTCTTGGCGCGCCCAACCATGTCCCACGAGGTTTGTTGGGTGCCGATAAACTCATCTTT
J gene: TRDJ1; V gene: TRDV2; clone size: .; D gene: TRDD3; CDR3 protein: CACDPVLGDTQGYTDKLIF; CDR3 DNA: TGTGCCTGTGACCCTGTACTGGGGGATACGCAAGGGTACACCGATAAACTCATCTTT
J gene: TRDJ1; V gene: TRDV1; clone size: few; D gene: TRDD3; CDR3 protein: CALGERREGDTTDKLIF; CDR3 DNA: TGTGCTCTTGGGGAACGGCGCGAGGGGGATACAACCGATAAACTCATCTTT
J gene: TRDJ1; V gene: TRDV2; clone size: medium-sized; D gene: TRDD3; CDR3 protein: CACDTSFWGIRDKLIF; CDR3 DNA: TGTGCCTGTGACACATCGTTCTGGGGGATACGAGATAAACTCATCTTT
J gene: TRDJ1; V gene: TRDV2; clone size: .; D gene: TRDD3; CDR3 protein: CACDTVISGIRSELYTDKLIF; CDR3 DNA: TGTGCCTGTGACACCGTAATATCGGGGATACGCTCCGAACTTTACACCGATAAACTCATCTTT
J gene: TRDJ1; V gene: TRDV2; clone size: .; D gene: .; CDR3 protein: CACVGVGPTETDKLIF; CDR3 DNA: TGTGCCTGTGTCGGGGTGGGCCCTACAGAGACCGATAAACTCATCTTT
J gene: TRDJ3; V gene: TRDV2; clone size: few; D gene: .; CDR3 protein: CACDTGGSGGETTLLSSWDTRQMFF; CDR3 DNA: TGTGCCTGTGACACCGGGGGGTCCGGGGGGGAGACTACACTACTGAGCTCCTGGGACACCCGACAGATGTTTTTC
J gene: TRDJ1; V gene: TRDV2; clone size: medium-sized; D gene: TRDD3; CDR3 protein: CACDQVLGDTQYTDKLIF; CDR3 DNA: TGTGCCTGTGACCAAGTACTGGGGGACACCCAGTACACCGATAAACTCATCTTT
J gene: TRDJ1; V gene: TRDV2; clone size: medium-sized; D gene: .; CDR3 protein: CACDTVLRGHRPTDTDKLIF; CDR3 DNA: TGTGCCTGTGACACCGTGTTGCGGGGACATCGTCCCACCGACACCGATAAACTCATCTTT
J gene: TRDJ1; V gene: TRDV2; clone size: medium-sized; D gene: TRDD3; CDR3 protein: CACDALGDDDKLIF; CDR3 DNA: TGTGCCTGTGACGCCCTGGGGGACGACGATAAACTCATCTTT
J gene: TRDJ1; V gene: TRDV2; clone size: medium-sized; D gene: TRDD3; CDR3 protein: CACDTVLGDTVYTDKLIF; CDR3 DNA: TGTGCCTGTGACACCGTACTGGGGGATACAGTGTACACCGATAAACTCATCTTT
J gene: TRDJ1; V gene: TRDV2; clone size: medium-sized; D gene: TRDD3; CDR3 protein: CACDVLGVKQYTDKLIF; CDR3 DNA: TGTGCCTGTGACGTACTGGGGGTCAAACAGTACACCGATAAACTCATCTTT
J gene: TRDJ1; V gene: TRDV2; clone size: .; D gene: .; CDR3 protein: CACDKVSSSLKVGATYTDKLIF; CDR3 DNA: TGTGCCTGTGACAAAGTCTCTTCCTCTCTAAAGGTGGGGGCGACGTACACCGATAAACTCATCTTT
J gene: TRDJ1; V gene: TRDV1; clone size: medium-sized; D gene: TRDD3; CDR3 protein: CALGVPSVLGDTLHKLIF; CDR3 DNA: TGTGCTCTTGGGGTTCCCTCGGTACTGGGGGATACATTACATAAACTCATCTTT
J gene: TRDJ1; V gene: TRDV2; clone size: large; D gene: TRDD3; CDR3 protein: CACDTLNVLPPWGDISPTYTDKLIF; CDR3 DNA: TGTGCCTGTGACACCCTCAACGTCCTCCCCCCTTGGGGGGATATATCACCCACGTACACCGATAAACTCATCTTT
J gene: TRDJ1; V gene: TRDV2; clone size: large; D gene: .; CDR3 protein: CACDEVGTTDTPDKLIF; CDR3 DNA: TGTGCCTGTGACGAGGTTGGTACGACGGATACCCCCGATAAACTCATCTTT
J gene: TRDJ1; V gene: TRDV1; clone size: .; D gene: TRDD3; CDR3 protein: CALEVGLKPRTFLGGYPGTDKLIF; CDR3 DNA: TGTGCTCTTGAAGTGGGGCTCAAACCTCGAACTTTCCTAGGGGGATACCCGGGCACCGATAAACTCATCTTT
J gene: TRDJ1; V gene: TRDV3; clone size: .; D gene: TRDD3; CDR3 protein: CAFYLITGEPLKTSYTDKLIF; CDR3 DNA: TGTGCCTTTTACCTCATCACTGGGGAACCCTTGAAAACATCGTACACCGATAAACTCATCTTT
J gene: TRDJ1; V gene: TRDV2; clone size: .; D gene: TRDD3; CDR3 protein: CACDTATGGYATTDKLIF; CDR3 DNA: TGTGCCTGTGACACGGCTACTGGGGGATACGCAACCACCGATAAACTCATCTTT
J gene: TRDJ1; V gene: TRDV2; clone size: medium-sized; D gene: TRDD3; CDR3 protein: CACDTLGGYTDKLIF; CDR3 DNA: TGTGCCTGTGACACGCTGGGGGGCTACACCGATAAACTCATCTTT
J gene: TRDJ1; V gene: TRDV2; clone size: medium-sized; D gene: TRDD3; CDR3 protein: CACDTVGILGDTTQYTDKLIF; CDR3 DNA: TGTGCCTGTGACACCGTAGGGATTCTGGGGGATACGACCCAGTACACCGATAAACTCATCTTT
J gene: TRDJ1; V gene: TRDV2; clone size: few; D gene: TRDD3; CDR3 protein: CACDTILGDTQLSGKVKLIF; CDR3 DNA: TGTGCCTGTGACACCATCCTGGGGGATACGCAATTGTCAGGTAAAGTTAAACTCATCTTT
J gene: TRDJ1; V gene: TRDV2; clone size: few; D gene: .; CDR3 protein: CACDTAGIVRGKLIF; CDR3 DNA: TGTGCCTGTGACACCGCGGGGATTGTACGGGGTAAACTCATCTTT
J gene: TRDJ1; V gene: TRDV2; clone size: medium-sized; D gene: TRDD3; CDR3 protein: CACDTLPELGDRKLIF; CDR3 DNA: TGTGCCTGTGACACTCTACCCGAACTGGGGGACCGTAAACTCATCTTT
J gene: TRDJ3; V gene: TRDV2; clone size: medium-sized; D gene: TRDD3; CDR3 protein: CACDTVNLLGDGEGTWDTRQMFF; CDR3 DNA: TGTGCCTGTGACACCGTTAACCTACTGGGGGATGGGGAAGGTACTTGGGACACCCGACAGATGTTTTTC
J gene: TRDJ1; V gene: TRDV2; clone size: few; D gene: TRDD3; CDR3 protein: CACDTLGTPKYTDKLIF; CDR3 DNA: TGTGCCTGTGACACACTGGGGACACCCAAGTACACCGATAAACTCATCTTT
J gene: TRDJ1; V gene: TRDV2; clone size: medium-sized; D gene: .; CDR3 protein: CACDFLSRSTDKLIF; CDR3 DNA: TGTGCCTGTGACTTCTTATCCCGAAGCACCGATAAACTCATCTTT
J gene: TRDJ1; V gene: TRDV2; clone size: medium-sized; D gene: TRDD3; CDR3 protein: CACDPLGDTDMKLIF; CDR3 DNA: TGTGCCTGTGACCCACTGGGGGATACGGATATGAAACTCATCTTT
J gene: TRDJ3; V gene: TRDV2; clone size: .; D gene: TRDD3; CDR3 protein: CACDTGNRGIRDGWDTRQMFF; CDR3 DNA: TGTGCCTGTGACACAGGCAATCGGGGGATACGCGATGGCTGGGACACCCGACAGATGTTTTTC
J gene: TRDJ1; V gene: TRDV1; clone size: .; D gene: .; CDR3 protein: CALGELGVTYPLRTGTYTDKLIF; CDR3 DNA: TGTGCTCTTGGGGAACTAGGGGTTACCTACCCTCTCCGTACTGGGACGTACACCGATAAACTCATCTTT
J gene: TRDJ1; V gene: TRDV1; clone size: few; D gene: .; CDR3 protein: CAPPTPRYTDKLIF; CDR3 DNA: TGTGCTCCTCCTACCCCAAGGTACACCGATAAACTCATCTTT
J gene: TRDJ3; V gene: TRDV2; clone size: .; D gene: .; CDR3 protein: CACDTPTYGDSLSSWDTRQMFF; CDR3 DNA: TGTGCCTGTGACACCCCGACCTATGGGGATTCCCTGAGCTCCTGGGACACCCGACAGATGTTTTTC
J gene: TRDJ1; V gene: TRDV2; clone size: .; D gene: TRDD3; CDR3 protein: CACDTVGGGNTDKLIF; CDR3 DNA: TGTGCCTGTGACACCGTAGGTGGGGGAAACACCGATAAACTCATCTTT
J gene: TRDJ3; V gene: TRDV2; clone size: medium-sized; D gene: .; CDR3 protein: CACDTVDTPISWDTRQMFF; CDR3 DNA: TGTGCCTGTGACACCGTGGATACCCCCATATCCTGGGACACCCGACAGATGTTTTTC
J gene: TRDJ1; V gene: TRDV2; clone size: .; D gene: TRDD3; CDR3 protein: CACDTLYVLGDTRTDKLIF; CDR3 DNA: TGTGCCTGTGACACCTTATATGTACTGGGGGATACACGGACCGATAAACTCATCTTT